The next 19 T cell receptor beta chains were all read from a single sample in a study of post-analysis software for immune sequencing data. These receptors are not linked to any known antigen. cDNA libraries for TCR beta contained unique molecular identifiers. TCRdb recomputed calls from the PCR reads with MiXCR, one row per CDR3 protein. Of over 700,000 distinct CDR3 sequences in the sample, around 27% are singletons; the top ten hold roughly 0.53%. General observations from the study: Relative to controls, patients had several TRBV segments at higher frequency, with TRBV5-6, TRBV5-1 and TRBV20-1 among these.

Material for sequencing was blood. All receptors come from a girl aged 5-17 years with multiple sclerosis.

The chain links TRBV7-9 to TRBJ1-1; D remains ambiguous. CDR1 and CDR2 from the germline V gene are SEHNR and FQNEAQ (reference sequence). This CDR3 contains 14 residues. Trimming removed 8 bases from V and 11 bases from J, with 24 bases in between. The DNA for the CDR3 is TGTGCCAGCGTTGTCTCCCGGGCCCCAGTTACTGCTTTCTTT. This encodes CASVVSRAPVTAFF.

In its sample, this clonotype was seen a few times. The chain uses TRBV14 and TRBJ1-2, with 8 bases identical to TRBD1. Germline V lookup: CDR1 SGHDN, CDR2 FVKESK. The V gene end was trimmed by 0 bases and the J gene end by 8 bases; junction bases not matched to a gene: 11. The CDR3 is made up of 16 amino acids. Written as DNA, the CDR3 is TGTGCCAGCAGCCAAGATGCCCCCCGCAGGGGGCAAGGCTACACCTTC. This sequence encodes CASSQDAPRRGQGYTF.

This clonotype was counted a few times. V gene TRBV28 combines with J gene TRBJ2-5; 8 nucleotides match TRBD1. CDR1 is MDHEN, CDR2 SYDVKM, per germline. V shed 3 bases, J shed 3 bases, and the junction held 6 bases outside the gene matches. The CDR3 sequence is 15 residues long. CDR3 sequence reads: CASSLSGTGEETQYF. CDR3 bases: TGTGCCAGCAGTTTGTCTGGGACAGGAGAAGAGACCCAGTACTTC.

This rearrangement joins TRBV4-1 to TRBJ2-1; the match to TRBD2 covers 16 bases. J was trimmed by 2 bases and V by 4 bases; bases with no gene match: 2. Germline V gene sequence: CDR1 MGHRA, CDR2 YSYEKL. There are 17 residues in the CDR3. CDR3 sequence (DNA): TGCGCCAGCAGCCCGGGACTAGCGGGGGGGGCCTACAATGAGCAGTTCTTC. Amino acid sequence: CASSPGLAGGAYNEQFF.

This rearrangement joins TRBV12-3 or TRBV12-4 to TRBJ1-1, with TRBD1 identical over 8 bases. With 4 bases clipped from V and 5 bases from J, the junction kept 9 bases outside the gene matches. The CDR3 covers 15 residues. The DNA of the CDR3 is TGTGCCAGCAGTTCGCAGGGGGCGCTTCGGACTGAAGCTTTCTTT. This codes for CASSSQGALRTEAFF.

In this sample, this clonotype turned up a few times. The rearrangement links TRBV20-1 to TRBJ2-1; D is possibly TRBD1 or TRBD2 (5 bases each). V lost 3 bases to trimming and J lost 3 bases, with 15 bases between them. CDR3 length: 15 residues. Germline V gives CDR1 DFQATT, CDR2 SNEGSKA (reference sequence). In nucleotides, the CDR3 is TGCAGTGCTAGTGTACCGGGACGGAACTACAATGAGCAGTTCTTC. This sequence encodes CSASVPGRNYNEQFF.

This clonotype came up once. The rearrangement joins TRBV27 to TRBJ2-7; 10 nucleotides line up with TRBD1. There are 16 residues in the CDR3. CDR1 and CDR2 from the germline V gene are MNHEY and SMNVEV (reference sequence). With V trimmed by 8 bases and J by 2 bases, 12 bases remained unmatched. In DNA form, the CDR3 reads TGTGCCAGCCTTGATCTATCCGGGACAGGGGCCTACGAGCAGTACTTC. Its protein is CASLDLSGTGAYEQYF.

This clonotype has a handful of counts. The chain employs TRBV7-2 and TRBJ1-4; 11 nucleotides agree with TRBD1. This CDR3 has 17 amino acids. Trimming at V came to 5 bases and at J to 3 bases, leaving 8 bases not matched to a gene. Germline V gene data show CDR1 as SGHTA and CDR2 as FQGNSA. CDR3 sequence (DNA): TGTGCCAGCAGCCCAATGGGACAGGGGGGTTCTAATGAAAAACTGTTTTTT. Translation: CASSPMGQGGSNEKLFF.

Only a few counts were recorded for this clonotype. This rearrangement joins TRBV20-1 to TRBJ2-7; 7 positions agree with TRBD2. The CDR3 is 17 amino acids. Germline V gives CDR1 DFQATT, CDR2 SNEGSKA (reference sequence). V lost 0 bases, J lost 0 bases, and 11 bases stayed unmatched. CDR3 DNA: TGCAGTGCTAGAGATCTGTCTAGCGGATACAGCTCCTACGAGCAGTACTTC. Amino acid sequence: CSARDLSSGYSSYEQYF.

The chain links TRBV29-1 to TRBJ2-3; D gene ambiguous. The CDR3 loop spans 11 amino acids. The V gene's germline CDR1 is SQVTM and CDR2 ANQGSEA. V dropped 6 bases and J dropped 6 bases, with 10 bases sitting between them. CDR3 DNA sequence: TGCAGCGTGGGTCTCGGGGATACGCAGTATTTT. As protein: CSVGLGDTQYF.

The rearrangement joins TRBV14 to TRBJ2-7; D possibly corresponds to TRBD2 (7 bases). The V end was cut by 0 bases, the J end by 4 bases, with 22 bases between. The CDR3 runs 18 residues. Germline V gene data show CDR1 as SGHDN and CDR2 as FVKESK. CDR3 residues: CASSQDHDRLAANYEQYF. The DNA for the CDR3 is TGTGCCAGCAGCCAAGATCATGACAGGCTAGCGGCTAATTACGAGCAGTACTTC.

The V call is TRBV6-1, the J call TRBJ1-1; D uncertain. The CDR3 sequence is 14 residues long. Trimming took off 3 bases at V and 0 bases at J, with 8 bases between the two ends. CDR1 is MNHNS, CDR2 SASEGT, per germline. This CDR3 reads CASSEQPMNTEAFF. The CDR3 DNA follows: TGTGCCAGCAGTGAGCAGCCAATGAACACTGAAGCTTTCTTT.

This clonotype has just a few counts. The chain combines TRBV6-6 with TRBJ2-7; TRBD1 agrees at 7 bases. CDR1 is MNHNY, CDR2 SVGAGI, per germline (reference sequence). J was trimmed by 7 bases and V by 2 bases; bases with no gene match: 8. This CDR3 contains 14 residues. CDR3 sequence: CASSYLKGAREQYF. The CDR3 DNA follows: TGTGCCAGCAGTTACCTAAAGGGGGCGCGGGAGCAGTACTTC.

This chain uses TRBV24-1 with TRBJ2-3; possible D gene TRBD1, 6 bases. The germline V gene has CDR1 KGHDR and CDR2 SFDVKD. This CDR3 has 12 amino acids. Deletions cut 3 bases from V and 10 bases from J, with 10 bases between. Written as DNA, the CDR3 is TGTGCCACCAGTGATGCCCCAGGGGCGCAGTATTTT. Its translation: CATSDAPGAQYF.

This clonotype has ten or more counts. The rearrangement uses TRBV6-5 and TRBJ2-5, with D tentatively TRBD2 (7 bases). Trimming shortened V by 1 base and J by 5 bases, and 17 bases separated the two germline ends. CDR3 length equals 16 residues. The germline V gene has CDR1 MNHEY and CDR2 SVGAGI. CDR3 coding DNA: TGTGCCAGCAGTTACTACGGAGGGGGGGCGCAGGAGACCCAGTACTTC. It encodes CASSYYGGGAQETQYF.

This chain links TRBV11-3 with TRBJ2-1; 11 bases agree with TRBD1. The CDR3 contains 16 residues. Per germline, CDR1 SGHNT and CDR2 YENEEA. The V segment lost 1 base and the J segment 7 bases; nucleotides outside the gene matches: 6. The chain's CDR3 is CASSLVAGQGENEQFF. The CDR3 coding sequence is TGTGCCAGCAGCTTAGTTGCGGGACAGGGGGAGAATGAGCAGTTCTTC. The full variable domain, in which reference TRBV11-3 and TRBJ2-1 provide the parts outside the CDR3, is EAGVVQSPRYKIIEKKQPVAFWCNPISGHNTLYWYLQNLGQGPELLIRYENEEAVDDSQLPKDRFSAERLKGVDSTLKIQPAELGDSAVYLCASSLVAGQGENEQFFGPGTRLTVL.

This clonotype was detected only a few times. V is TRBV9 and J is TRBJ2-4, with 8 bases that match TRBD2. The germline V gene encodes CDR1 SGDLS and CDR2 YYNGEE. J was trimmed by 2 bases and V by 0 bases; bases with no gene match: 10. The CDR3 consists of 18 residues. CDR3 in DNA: TGTGCCAGCAGCGTAGTCGAGACTAGCGTACGTACCAAAAACATTCAGTACTTC. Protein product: CASSVVETSVRTKNIQYF.

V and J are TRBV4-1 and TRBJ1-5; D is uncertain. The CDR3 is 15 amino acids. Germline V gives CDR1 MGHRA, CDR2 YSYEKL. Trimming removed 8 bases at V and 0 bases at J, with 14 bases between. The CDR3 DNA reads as TGCGCCAGCTTAAAGGACCCGTATAGCAATCAGCCCCAGCATTTT. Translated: CASLKDPYSNQPQHF.

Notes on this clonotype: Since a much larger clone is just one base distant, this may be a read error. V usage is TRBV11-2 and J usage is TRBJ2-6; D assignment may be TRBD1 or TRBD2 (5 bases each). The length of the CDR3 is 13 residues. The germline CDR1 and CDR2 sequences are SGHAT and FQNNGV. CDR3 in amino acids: CASRRTGANVPTF. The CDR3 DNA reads TGTGCCAGCAGAAGGACCGGGGCCAACGTCCCGACTTTC.